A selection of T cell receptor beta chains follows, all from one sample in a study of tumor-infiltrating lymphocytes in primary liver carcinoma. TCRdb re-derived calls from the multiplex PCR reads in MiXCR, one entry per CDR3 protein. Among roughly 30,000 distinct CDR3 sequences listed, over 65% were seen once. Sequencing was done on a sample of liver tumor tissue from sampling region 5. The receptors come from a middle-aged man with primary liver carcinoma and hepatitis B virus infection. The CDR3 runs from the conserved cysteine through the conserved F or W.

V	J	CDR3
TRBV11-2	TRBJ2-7	CANSLDLGTEIYEQYF
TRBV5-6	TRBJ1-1	CAISLQGMNTEAFF
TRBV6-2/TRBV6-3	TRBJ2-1	CVSSFNVLGANSYNEQFF
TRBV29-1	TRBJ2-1	CSACPGRNAQFF
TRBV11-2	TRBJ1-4	CTSTKTPGGTNEKLFF
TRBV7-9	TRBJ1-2	CDNSPEGRLPQYGYTF
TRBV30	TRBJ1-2	CAWSDVGQGDGYTF
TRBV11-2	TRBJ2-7	CAGSPGQLAREQYF
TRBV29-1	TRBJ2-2	CSVIFQETTGKLFF
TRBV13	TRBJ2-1	CASSLAGEYNELFF
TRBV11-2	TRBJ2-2	CASSLSLGGANTGEMCF
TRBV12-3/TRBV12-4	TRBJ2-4	CVSSTTAGKNIQYF
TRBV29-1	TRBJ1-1	CSIGGGVNTEAFF
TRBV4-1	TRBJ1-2	CAGSQVDMNYGYTF